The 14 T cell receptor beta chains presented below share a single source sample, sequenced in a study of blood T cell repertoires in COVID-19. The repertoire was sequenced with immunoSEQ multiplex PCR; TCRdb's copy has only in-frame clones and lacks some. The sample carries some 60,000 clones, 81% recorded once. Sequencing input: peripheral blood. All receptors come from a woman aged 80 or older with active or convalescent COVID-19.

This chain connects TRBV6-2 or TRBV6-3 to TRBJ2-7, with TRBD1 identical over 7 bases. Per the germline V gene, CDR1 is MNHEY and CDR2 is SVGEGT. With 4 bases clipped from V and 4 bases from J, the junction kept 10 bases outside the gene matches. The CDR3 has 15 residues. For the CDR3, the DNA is TGTGCCAGCAGTTCTGTGACGACAGGGAGTTACGAGCAGTACTTC. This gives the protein CASSSVTTGSYEQYF.

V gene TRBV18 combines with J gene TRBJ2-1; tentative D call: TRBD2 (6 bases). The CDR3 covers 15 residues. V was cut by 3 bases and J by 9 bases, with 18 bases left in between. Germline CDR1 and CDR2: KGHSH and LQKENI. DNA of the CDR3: TGTGCCAGCTCACCCCAGCGGGCCAGGGAGGCTGAGCAGTTCTTC. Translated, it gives CASSPQRAREAEQFF.

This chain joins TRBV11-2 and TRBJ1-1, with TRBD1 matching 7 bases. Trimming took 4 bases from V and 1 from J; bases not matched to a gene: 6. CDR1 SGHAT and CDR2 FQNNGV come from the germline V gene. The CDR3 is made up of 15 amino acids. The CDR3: CASSSRQGGNTEAFF. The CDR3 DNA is TGTGCCAGCAGCTCCCGTCAGGGGGGGAACACTGAAGCTTTCTTT. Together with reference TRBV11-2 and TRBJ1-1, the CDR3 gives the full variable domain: EAGVAQSPRYKIIEKRQSVAFWCNPISGHATLYWYQQILGQGPKLLIQFQNNGVVDDSQLPKDRFSAERLKGVDSTLKIQPAKLEDSAVYLCASSSRQGGNTEAFFGQGTRLTVV.

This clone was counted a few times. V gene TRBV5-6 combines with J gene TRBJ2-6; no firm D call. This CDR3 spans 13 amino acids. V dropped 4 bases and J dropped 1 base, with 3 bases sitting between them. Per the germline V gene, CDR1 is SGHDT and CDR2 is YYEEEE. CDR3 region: CASSLSGANVLTF. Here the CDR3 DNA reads TGTGCCAGCAGCCTATCTGGGGCCAACGTCCTGACTTTC. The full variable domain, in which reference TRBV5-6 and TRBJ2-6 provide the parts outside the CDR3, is DAGVTQSPTHLIKTRGQQVTLRCSPKSGHDTVSWYQQALGQGPQFIFQYYEEEERQRGNFPDRFSGHQFPNYSSELNVNALLLGDSALYLCASSLSGANVLTFGAGSRLTVL.

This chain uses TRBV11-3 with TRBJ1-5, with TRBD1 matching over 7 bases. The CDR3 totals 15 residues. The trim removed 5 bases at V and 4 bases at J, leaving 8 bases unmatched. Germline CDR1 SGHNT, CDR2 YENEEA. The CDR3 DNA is TGTGCCAGCAGCCCGACAGGGTGGGGGAATCAGCCCCAGCATTTT. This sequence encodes CASSPTGWGNQPQHF.

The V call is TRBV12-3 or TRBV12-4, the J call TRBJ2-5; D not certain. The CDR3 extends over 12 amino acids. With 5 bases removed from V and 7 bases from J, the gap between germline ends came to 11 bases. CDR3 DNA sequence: TGTGCCAGCAGTGAAACGCGAGGGACCCAGTACTTC. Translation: CASSETRGTQYF.

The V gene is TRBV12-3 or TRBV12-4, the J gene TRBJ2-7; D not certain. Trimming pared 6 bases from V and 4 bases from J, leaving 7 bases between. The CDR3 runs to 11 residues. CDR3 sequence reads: CASRPTYEQYF. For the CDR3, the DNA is TGTGCCAGCAGGCCCACATACGAGCAGTACTTC.

The CDR3: CASSLDRVYEQYF. The CDR3 region has the DNA TGTGCCAGCAGCTTGGACAGGGTCTACGAGCAGTACTTC. This rearrangement joins TRBV5-5 to TRBJ2-7; tentative D call: TRBD1 (6 bases). Germline V gene data show CDR1 as SGHKS and CDR2 as YYEKEE (reference sequence). Trimming removed 0 bases at V and 3 bases at J, with 7 bases between. The CDR3 length is 13 residues.

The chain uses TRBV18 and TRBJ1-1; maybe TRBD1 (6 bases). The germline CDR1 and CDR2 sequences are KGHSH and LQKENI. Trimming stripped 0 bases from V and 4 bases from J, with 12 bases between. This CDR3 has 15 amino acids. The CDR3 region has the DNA TGTGCCAGCTCACCACCAAGTACAGGGACCACTGAAGCTTTCTTT. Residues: CASSPPSTGTTEAFF. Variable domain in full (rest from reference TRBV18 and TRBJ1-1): NAGVMQNPRHLVRRRGQEARLRCSPMKGHSHVYWYRQLPEEGLKFMVYLQKENIIDESGMPKERFSAEFPKEGPSILRIQQVVRGDSAAYFCASSPPSTGTTEAFFGQGTRLTVV.

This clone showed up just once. CDR3 coding DNA: TGTGCCAGCAGTGGACCTAAGACAGGGGGTTTCAATCAGCCCCAGCATTTT. Translating it yields CASSGPKTGGFNQPQHF. The J gene is TRBJ1-5, the V gene TRBV28; 9 bases fit TRBD1. Germline V CDR1 and CDR2: MDHEN, SYDVKM. V shed 5 bases, J shed 3 bases, and the junction held 11 bases outside the gene matches. This CDR3 has 17 amino acids.

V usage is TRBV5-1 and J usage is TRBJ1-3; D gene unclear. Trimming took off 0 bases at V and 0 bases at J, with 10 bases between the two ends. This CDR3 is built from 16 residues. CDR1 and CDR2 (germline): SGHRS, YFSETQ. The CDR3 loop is CASSLEQSYSGNTIYF. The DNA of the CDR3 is TGCGCCAGCAGCTTGGAACAGTCATACTCTGGAAACACCATATATTTT.

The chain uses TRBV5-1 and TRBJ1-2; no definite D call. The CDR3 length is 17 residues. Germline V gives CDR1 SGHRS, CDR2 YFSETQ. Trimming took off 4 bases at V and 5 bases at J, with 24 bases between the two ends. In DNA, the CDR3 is TGCGCCAGCAGCCAGGCTTCTGGCGGGGTTGGGATTTATGGCTACACCTTC. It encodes CASSQASGGVGIYGYTF.

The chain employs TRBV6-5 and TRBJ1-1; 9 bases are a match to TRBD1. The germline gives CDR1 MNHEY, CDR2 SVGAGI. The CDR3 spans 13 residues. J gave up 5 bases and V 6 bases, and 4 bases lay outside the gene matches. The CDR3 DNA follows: TGTGCCAGCAGGTTGACAGGGGGGACTGAAGCTTTCTTT. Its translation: CASRLTGGTEAFF.

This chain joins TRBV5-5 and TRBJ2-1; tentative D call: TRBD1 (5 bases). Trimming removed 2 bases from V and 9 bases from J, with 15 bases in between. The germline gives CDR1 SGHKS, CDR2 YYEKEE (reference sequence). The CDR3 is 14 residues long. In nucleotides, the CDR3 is TGTGCCAGCAGCTTTTCCGGATCCACAGGTGAGCAGTTCTTC. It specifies CASSFSGSTGEQFF.